Sequencing of this T cell receptor beta chain was carried out in a study of control samples from healthy donors and cancer patients. CDR1 is SGHAT and CDR2 is FQNNGV in the germline V gene. V was trimmed by 1 base and J by 5 bases, leaving 9 bases between them. The CDR3 runs 15 residues. This clone appeared a few times. The repertoire was sequenced with immunoSEQ multiplex PCR; TCRdb's copy has only in-frame clones and lacks some. Of some 97,000 clones detected, roughly 87% appear once; the ten largest clones hold 18%. Specimen: blood. V gene TRBV11-2 combines with J gene TRBJ1-6; perhaps TRBD1 as D (6 bases). The TCR comes from a woman aged 45-60 years in good health. CDR3 sequence (DNA): TGTGCCAGCAGCTTAGGGGGGCGGAATAATTCACCCCTCCACTTT. Its translation is CASSLGGRNNSPLHF.